The present T cell receptor beta chain was sequenced within a study of control samples from healthy donors and cancer patients. Produced via immunoSEQ multiplex PCR; TCRdb's table is partial and in-frame only. Here the sample spans 100,000 to 150,000 clones, about 90% being singletons. V gave up 6 bases and J gave up 2 bases, with 16 bases separating them. This CDR3 has 15 residues. CDR1 and CDR2 (germline): LNHDA, SQIVND (reference sequence). Sequenced sample: blood. This chain joins TRBV19 and TRBJ1-1, with D perhaps matching TRBD1 (5 bases). This TCR derives from a man between 18 and 35 years old in good health. For the CDR3, the DNA is TGTGCCAGTAGAATTGAAAAGGGGAGAAACACTGAAGCTTTCTTT. Protein product: CASRIEKGRNTEAFF. Full variable domain (remainder filled in from reference TRBV19 and TRBJ1-1): DGGITQSPKYLFRKEGQNVTLSCEQNLNHDAMYWYRQDPGQGLRLIYYSQIVNDFQKGDIAEGYSVSREKKESFPLTVTSAQKNPTAFYLCASRIEKGRNTEAFFGQGTRLTVV.